Listed below are T cell receptor beta chains from one sample, sequenced in a study of OX40 agonist ivuxolimab in advanced cancers. Assay used: immunoSEQ multiplex PCR; TCRdb lists only in-frame clones, some missing. This sample yields roughly 80,000 clones, of which roughly 91% are seen a single time; around 2% belongs to the top ten. The sample consisted of CD4+ or CD8+ T cells sorted from blood, taken in a trial of the OX40 agonist ivuxolimab. These receptors were obtained from an adult with an advanced solid tumor such as melanoma, head and neck, liver or kidney cancer. The CDR3 runs from the conserved cysteine through the conserved F or W.

j_gene: TRBJ2-7
v_gene: TRBV15
CDR3aa: CATSRVPQSYEQYF

j_gene: TRBJ2-1
v_gene: TRBV6-6
CDR3aa: CASSWSSVAGNEQFF

j_gene: TRBJ2-3
v_gene: TRBV19
CDR3aa: CASSRNSGGRTDTQYF

j_gene: TRBJ2-1
v_gene: TRBV7-6
CDR3aa: CASSLPPRDYNEQFF

j_gene: TRBJ2-1
v_gene: TRBV5-4
CDR3aa: CASSLGLADYNEQFF

j_gene: TRBJ2-6
v_gene: TRBV27
CDR3aa: CASRPYQGPGANVLTF

j_gene: TRBJ2-3
v_gene: TRBV7-3
CDR3aa: CASSFFAGGTDTQYF

j_gene: TRBJ2-1
v_gene: TRBV30
CDR3aa: CAWSVRLEARNEQFF

j_gene: TRBJ2-2
v_gene: TRBV2
CDR3aa: CASSATGGFGELFF

j_gene: TRBJ2-4
v_gene: TRBV4-1
CDR3aa: CASSQEGASGSNIQYF

j_gene: TRBJ2-7
v_gene: TRBV28
CDR3aa: CASSSPIAGADEQYF

j_gene: TRBJ1-4
v_gene: TRBV12-5
CDR3aa: CASGPFGTSGEKLFF

j_gene: TRBJ1-1
v_gene: TRBV18
CDR3aa: CASSPRGLPNTEAFF

j_gene: TRBJ2-2
v_gene: TRBV7-2
CDR3aa: CASSPERGTGKTGELFF

j_gene: TRBJ2-1
v_gene: TRBV11-2
CDR3aa: CASSLEPGPYNEQFF

j_gene: TRBJ2-7
v_gene: TRBV2
CDR3aa: CASSEQPPPSEQYF

j_gene: TRBJ2-3
v_gene: TRBV27
CDR3aa: CASCAQDCRTDTQYF